This record covers a single TCR beta chain. The entry originates in a study of chemoradiotherapy in HPV16-positive cancers. Generated by immunoSEQ multiplex PCR, the TCRdb table keeps only in-frame clones and is missing some. The repertoire holds 1,500 to 2,000 clones, with 82% as singletons. The clonotype was recovered from a human donor with HPV-associated anogenital cancer. The sequencing here drew on tumor tissue, taken from a patient who underwent chemoradiotherapy.

In DNA form, the CDR3 reads TGTGCTAGTGGTTTGAAACGGGACCGGCCAGGGAACACTGAAGCTTTCTTT. It translates to CASGLKRDRPGNTEAFF. The V and J genes are TRBV12-5 and TRBJ1-1; D perhaps matches TRBD1 (5 bases). V dropped 2 bases and J dropped 1 base, with 17 bases sitting between them. CDR1 and CDR2 from the germline V gene are LGHNT and FRNRAP. The CDR3 runs 17 residues.